Shown below are 23 T cell receptor beta chains from a single sample sequenced in a study of T cells in Graves' hyperthyroidism and ophthalmopathy. TCR beta CDR3 regions were amplified from RNA transcripts. First-round RT-PCR targeting the TCR CDR3 was performed with the HTBI primer set. TCRdb re-derived calls from the multiplex PCR reads in MiXCR, one entry per CDR3 protein. Among about 700,000 distinct CDR3 sequences listed, 45% were seen once. Sequencing was carried out using peripheral blood or thyroid tissue (not recorded which). These receptors were taken from an adult man with Graves' disease, either hyperthyroidism or ophthalmopathy (not recorded which).

This clonotype was counted a few times. This sequence joins TRBV19 and TRBJ2-7; tentative D call: TRBD2 (6 bases). V was clipped by 3 bases and J by 4 bases, with 16 bases between them. The CDR3 spans 15 residues. Germline-derived CDR1 and CDR2 are LNHDA and SQIVND (reference sequence). CDR3 nucleotides: TGTGCCAGTAGTATTTCAGGAGGGGTTGGTTACGAGCAGTACTTC. Its protein product is CASSISGGVGYEQYF.

This clonotype came up a few times. The V call is TRBV7-8, the J call TRBJ2-5, with 7 bases matching TRBD1. This CDR3 has 13 amino acids. CDR1 and CDR2 from the germline V gene are SGHVS and FQNEAQ. The trim removed 3 bases at V and 5 bases at J, leaving 3 bases unmatched. The CDR3 nucleotides are TGTGCCAGCAGCTTGGGACAGTGGGAGACCCAGTACTTC. As protein: CASSLGQWETQYF.

This clonotype was counted at least ten times. The chain has TRBV7-8 and TRBJ1-6; D ambiguous. Per the germline V gene, CDR1 is SGHVS and CDR2 is FQNEAQ. Trimming took 2 bases from V and 7 from J, leaving 15 bases between them. This CDR3 region has 16 residues. CDR3 amino acids: CASSLRMPGPNSPLHF. Here the CDR3 DNA reads TGTGCCAGCAGCTTAAGAATGCCGGGTCCGAATTCACCCCTCCACTTT.

This clonotype occurred once. A much larger clone differs by one base, so this may be a read error. The V gene is TRBV15, the J gene TRBJ1-2, with 11 bases lining up with TRBD1. The V gene end was trimmed by 5 bases and the J gene end by 3 bases; junction bases not matched to a gene: 5. The germline CDR1 and CDR2 sequences are LNHNV and YYDKDF (reference sequence). The CDR3 is made up of 15 amino acids. CDR3 amino acids: CATSRAGQGDYGYTF. The CDR3, as DNA: TGTGCCACCAGCCGCGCGGGACAGGGGGACTATGGCTACACCTTC.

The chain is built from TRBV7-6 and TRBJ1-2; no reliable D call. The CDR3 covers 14 residues. Germline CDR1 SGHVS, CDR2 FNYEAQ. V was cut by 6 bases and J by 6 bases, with 17 bases left in between. The DNA for the CDR3 is TGTGCCAGCAGTTTATCGGGCAGGCTGGATGGCTACACCTTC. This sequence encodes CASSLSGRLDGYTF.

V is TRBV19 and J is TRBJ2-1; weak D call: TRBD2 (7 bases). The CDR3 length is 16 residues. From germline, CDR1 is LNHDA and CDR2 SQIVND (reference sequence). With 1 base removed from V and 5 bases from J, the gap between germline ends came to 15 bases. The CDR3, as DNA: TGTGCCAGTAGTATAGTATGGCGGGGGCATCACAATGAGCAGTTCTTC. Translating gives CASSIVWRGHHNEQFF.

In its sample, this clonotype was seen once. A much bigger clone sits one base away, suggesting this may be a read error. This chain connects TRBV2 to TRBJ1-4; tentative D call: TRBD1 (5 bases). Germline CDR1 is SNHLY and CDR2 is FYNNEI. Trimming stripped 7 bases from V and 10 bases from J, with 16 bases between. This CDR3 spans 13 amino acids. CDR3 protein: CASKAGGDGKLFF. The CDR3 DNA reads TGTGCCAGCAAAGCGGGAGGGGACGGAAAACTGTTTTTT.

This clonotype was detected ten times or more. The CDR3: CAIRLGGGTYEQYF. The CDR3 nucleotides read TGTGCCATCAGGTTAGGAGGGGGCACCTACGAGCAGTACTTC. The V and J genes are TRBV10-3 and TRBJ2-7; a possible D gene is TRBD1 (7 bases). The CDR3 has 14 amino acids. CDR1 and CDR2 (germline): ENHRY, SYGVKD. Trimming removed 6 bases from V and 2 bases from J, with 14 bases in between.

This clonotype was seen repeatedly, ten times or more. The chain recombines TRBV7-9 with TRBJ2-7; D unresolved. Trimming removed 4 bases at V and 5 bases at J, with 18 bases between. This CDR3 comprises 15 residues. Germline-derived CDR1 and CDR2 are SEHNR and FQNEAQ (reference sequence). The CDR3 sequence is CASSSAGLVLDEQYF. The CDR3 bases are TGTGCCAGCAGCTCGGCCGGGCTCGTCCTTGACGAGCAGTACTTC.

J is TRBJ2-7 and V is TRBV25-1; the match to TRBD1 covers 8 bases. The CDR3 length is 14 residues. Losses at the gene ends were 5 bases for V and 3 bases for J; bases not matched to a gene: 6. Germline CDR1 is MGHDK and CDR2 is SYGVNS. The CDR3 nucleotides read TGTGCCAGCAGTCGAGACAGGGGTATCTACGAGCAGTACTTC. It translates to CASSRDRGIYEQYF.

The rearrangement joins TRBV7-3 to TRBJ1-6; D is unresolved. Trimming cost V 6 bases and J 0 bases, with 15 bases left between them. This CDR3 contains 17 residues. The germline gives CDR1 SGHTA, CDR2 FQGTGA. The CDR3 spells CASSSSRASSYNSPLHF. CDR3 nucleotides: TGTGCCAGCAGTTCTTCACGGGCAAGCTCCTATAATTCACCCCTCCACTTT.

The chain links TRBV10-3 to TRBJ2-5, with D tentatively TRBD1 or TRBD2 (5 bases each). Germline V CDR1 and CDR2: ENHRY, SYGVKD. Trimming stripped 0 bases from V and 4 bases from J, with 15 bases between. This CDR3 comprises 16 residues. CDR3 nucleotides: TGTGCCATCAGTGAGTCGTGGCAGGGCCGGGGAGAGACCCAGTACTTC. Translating it yields CAISESWQGRGETQYF.

The chain uses TRBV7-2 and TRBJ2-5; D call uncertain. CDR3 length equals 13 residues. CDR1 and CDR2 from the germline V gene are SGHTA and FQGNSA. V was cut by 5 bases and J by 7 bases, with 14 bases left in between. Here the CDR3 reads CASSLDLAGTQYF. CDR3 DNA sequence: TGTGCCAGCAGCCTCGACCTGGCAGGGACCCAGTACTTC. Full variable domain (outside the CDR3, taken from reference TRBV7-2 and TRBJ2-5): GAGVSQSPSNKVTEKGKDVELRCDPISGHTALYWYRQSLGQGLEFLIYFQGNSAPDKSGLPSDRFSAERTGGSVSTLTIQRTQQEDSAVYLCASSLDLAGTQYFGPGTRLLVL.

This clonotype was seen a handful of times. The V call is TRBV29-1, the J call TRBJ2-2; D gene ambiguous. Deletions cut 6 bases from V and 0 bases from J, with 11 bases between. The CDR3 sequence is 14 residues long. Germline CDR1 SQVTM, CDR2 ANQGSEA. CDR3 region: CSVLDNANTGELFF. In DNA form, the CDR3 reads TGCAGCGTCTTAGATAATGCGAACACCGGGGAGCTGTTTTTT.

The gene calls are TRBV10-3 and TRBJ2-6, with D possibly being TRBD1 or TRBD2 (6 bases each). Trimming took off 10 bases at V and 4 bases at J, with 14 bases between the two ends. The CDR3 covers 14 residues. Germline V gene sequence: CDR1 ENHRY, CDR2 SYGVKD. CDR3 loop: CATQGGTGANVLTF. For the CDR3, the DNA is TGTGCCACCCAGGGCGGGACAGGGGCCAACGTCCTGACTTTC.

This clonotype was counted many times. The J gene is TRBJ1-2, the V gene TRBV7-9; maybe TRBD1 (6 bases). Trimming pared 6 bases from V and 6 bases from J, leaving 11 bases between. The germline CDR1 and CDR2 sequences are SEHNR and FQNEAQ (reference sequence). CDR3 length: 12 amino acids. CDR3 residues: CASRSNRDGYTF. In DNA, the CDR3 is TGTGCCAGCAGATCAAACAGGGATGGCTACACCTTC.

This chain joins TRBV12-3 or TRBV12-4 and TRBJ1-2, with 9 bases lining up with TRBD1. Trimming at V came to 4 bases and at J to 3 bases, leaving 9 bases not matched to a gene. CDR3 length: 16 amino acids. The DNA of the CDR3 is TGTGCCAGCAGTTCGACCGGGACAGGGACCTACTATGGCTACACCTTC. This codes for CASSSTGTGTYYGYTF.

The chain carries TRBV7-9 and TRBJ1-4; 9 nucleotides align to TRBD1. Germline CDR1 is SEHNR and CDR2 is FQNEAQ (reference sequence). The CDR3 loop spans 14 amino acids. J gave up 8 bases and V 5 bases, and 6 bases lay outside the gene matches. CDR3 in amino acids: CASSPGTGKEKLFF. CDR3 nucleotides: TGTGCCAGCAGCCCCGGGACAGGGAAGGAAAAACTGTTTTTT.

The chain combines TRBV18 with TRBJ1-1, with D hard to call. The length of the CDR3 is 14 residues. Germline assignment: CDR1 KGHSH and CDR2 LQKENI. Deletions cut 1 base from V and 0 bases from J, with 6 bases between. CDR3 amino acids: CASSPQAMNTEAFF. CDR3 DNA: TGTGCCAGCTCACCACAGGCGATGAACACTGAAGCTTTCTTT.

The chain recombines TRBV7-9 with TRBJ2-2; 9 nucleotides agree with TRBD1. The trim removed 5 bases at V and 7 bases at J, leaving 8 bases unmatched. There are 15 residues in the CDR3. CDR1 is SEHNR and CDR2 is FQNEAQ in the germline V gene (reference sequence). The CDR3 loop reads CASSPTGGDIGELFF. CDR3 in DNA: TGTGCCAGCAGCCCGACAGGGGGAGATATCGGGGAGCTGTTTTTT.

This clonotype turned up a few times. The chain couples TRBV20-1 to TRBJ1-4; 9 positions agree with TRBD1. Trimming cost V 3 bases and J 7 bases; bases outside gene matches: 6. The CDR3 sequence is 14 residues long. CDR1 and CDR2 (germline): DFQATT, SNEGSKA (reference sequence). CDR3 sequence: CSASPGTGFEKLFF. The CDR3 region has the DNA TGCAGTGCTAGCCCCGGGACAGGGTTTGAAAAACTGTTTTTT.

Turning to this clonotype: This likely reflects a read error, since a far larger clone is one base away. This chain connects TRBV7-8 to TRBJ2-7; D is ambiguous. This CDR3 is built from 12 residues. Germline assignment: CDR1 SGHVS and CDR2 FQNEAQ. Trimming took off 4 bases at V and 3 bases at J, with 7 bases between the two ends. The CDR3 sequence is CASSSGDYEQYF. CDR3 coding DNA: TGTGCCAGCAGCTCCGGTGACTACGAGCAGTACTTC.

The chain carries TRBV10-1 and TRBJ2-3; TRBD1 matches at 7 bases. Germline CDR1 WNHNN, CDR2 SYGVQD (reference sequence). Unmatched junction bases numbered 3, after V lost 6 bases and J lost 0 bases. The CDR3 contains 14 residues. CDR3 bases: TGCGCCAGCAGAGCGGACAGGAGCACAGATACGCAGTATTTT. As protein: CASRADRSTDTQYF.